A selection of T cell receptor beta chains follows, all from one sample in a study of cytomegalovirus exposure and HLA in healthy donors. Sequenced by immunoSEQ multiplex PCR; TCRdb stores in-frame clones only, minus some. The repertoire holds about 130,000 clones, approximately 79% seen once, with around 4.5% in the top ten. Sequenced: PBMCs. These receptors were taken from a man aged 18 to 35 in good health and CMV-seropositive. Each CDR3 is given with its conserved first and last residue. D genes are given only for firm matches. Clone size, where shown, is once, few, many, or a class for clones that have expanded.

V	size	D	J	DNA	CDR3
TRBV7-2	-	-	TRBJ2-4	TGTGCCAGCAGCTTAGGGGGAGCAGTAAACATTCAGTACTTC	CASSLGGAVNIQYF
TRBV7-8	-	-	TRBJ1-1	TGTGCCAGCAGCTTAGAGCGAGGCGCGAACACTGAAGCTTTCTTT	CASSLERGANTEAFF
TRBV28	-	TRBD1	TRBJ2-7	TGTGCCAGCAGTTTAAATCTCTTCGGGACAGGGGTCTACGAGCAGTACTTC	CASSLNLFGTGVYEQYF
TRBV27	-	-	TRBJ1-5	TGTGCCAGCAGTTTAGAGGTCTATCAGCCCCAGCATTTT	CASSLEVYQPQHF
TRBV2	-	-	TRBJ2-7	TGTGCCAGCAGTGAAGTGTCAGGGGTCAGAAAGGCTGGGGAGCAGTACTTC	CASSEVSGVRKAGEQYF
TRBV9	-	-	TRBJ1-1	TGTGCCAGCAGCGTAGCATCAGGAGGCACTGAAGCTTTCTTT	CASSVASGGTEAFF
TRBV4-1	once	-	TRBJ1-3	TGCGCCAGCAGACAAGACTTGGGGCGGGGAAACACCATATATTTT	CASRQDLGRGNTIYF
TRBV28	-	-	TRBJ2-5	TGTGCCAGCGGAACATCAGGGGAAGAAGTTGAGACCCAGTACTTC	CASGTSGEEVETQYF
TRBV5-6	few	TRBD1	TRBJ1-2	TGTGCCAGCAGCTACCGGGACAGAACTAACTATGGCTACACCTTC	CASSYRDRTNYGYTF
TRBV5-1	-	TRBD2	TRBJ2-2	TGCGCCAGCAGCCCCGGACTAGCACCGAACACCGGGGAGCTGTTTTTT	CASSPGLAPNTGELFF
TRBV18	few	-	TRBJ2-7	TGTGCCAGCTCACCGGCGGGCGGCTACGAGCAGTACTTC	CASSPAGGYEQYF
TRBV30	once	-	TRBJ2-7	TGTGCCTGGAGTCTTCGAGCGTTCAGCTCCTACGAGCAGTACTTC	CAWSLRAFSSYEQYF
TRBV27	-	TRBD1	TRBJ2-1	TGTGCCAGCAGTTTATCAACCGGGACAGACAATGAGCAGTTCTTC	CASSLSTGTDNEQFF
TRBV5-4	-	TRBD2	TRBJ2-5	TGTGCCAGCAGCTTGTGGGGAGGGACCCAGACCCAGTACTTC	CASSLWGGTQTQYF
TRBV6-5	-	TRBD1	TRBJ1-3	TGTGCCAGCAGTACAGGACAGGGTTGGAACACCATATATTTT	CASSTGQGWNTIYF
TRBV15	-	-	TRBJ2-7	TGTGCCACCAGCAGAGATTATAGGCAGGTTCTAGCCTACGAGCAGTACTTC	CATSRDYRQVLAYEQYF
TRBV13	-	-	TRBJ1-2	TGTGCCAGCAGCTTAAAGATGGCGGCGGGTGGCTACACCTTC	CASSLKMAAGGYTF
TRBV2	-	-	TRBJ1-4	TGTGCCAGCAGTCTAGATCGTGCCTTGAGTGAAAAACTGTTTTTT	CASSLDRALSEKLFF
TRBV27	-	-	TRBJ2-7	TGTGCCAGCCGCCGACAGACGTTCTACGAGCAGTACTTC	CASRRQTFYEQYF
TRBV6-1	few	-	TRBJ2-1	TGTGCCAGCAGTGAAGCGGGGGGATCCTACAATGAGCAGTTCTTC	CASSEAGGSYNEQFF
TRBV7-3	-	TRBD1	TRBJ1-2	TGTGCCAGCCGGACAGGGGGTCAGGGCTACACCTTC	CASRTGGQGYTF
TRBV7-8	-	-	TRBJ1-5	TGTGCCAGCAGCCTCAGCGGGGTAGGCAATCAGCCCCAGCATTTT	CASSLSGVGNQPQHF
TRBV14	few	-	TRBJ2-1	TGTGCCAGCAGCCCGTCAACAGGGTTTACTGAGCAGTTCTTC	CASSPSTGFTEQFF
TRBV5-6	once	-	TRBJ1-1	TGTGCCAGCAGGGGGATGGAGGCTGAAGCTTTCTTT	CASRGMEAEAFF
TRBV4-2	-	TRBD2	TRBJ2-7	TGTGCCAGCAGCCCTGGACTAGGGGAGACCTACGAGCAGTACTTC	CASSPGLGETYEQYF
TRBV19	-	-	TRBJ2-7	TGTGCCAGTAGCACTGCCCCTGGCAGACAAAGGGAGCAGTACTTC	CASSTAPGRQREQYF
TRBV7-9	-	-	TRBJ1-4	TGTGCCAGCAGCTTAAGTGGGCCTCCAGGGGAAAAACTGTTTTTT	CASSLSGPPGEKLFF
TRBV10-3	-	-	TRBJ1-1	TGTGCCATCAGTTTCCAGGACACGAACACTGAAGCTTTCTTT	CAISFQDTNTEAFF
TRBV11-2	-	TRBD1	TRBJ2-5	TGTGCCAGCAGCCCGGACAGGGTAGGACAGACCCAGTACTTC	CASSPDRVGQTQYF
TRBV25-1	-	TRBD2	TRBJ2-7	TGTGCCAGCAGTGAATGGACTAGCGGGAGGGGCGAGCAGTACTTC	CASSEWTSGRGEQYF
TRBV5-1	-	-	TRBJ2-7	TGCGCCAGCAGCTTGGGGTCGCAGGCGTCCATGTACGAGCAGTACTTC	CASSLGSQASMYEQYF
TRBV5-1	-	TRBD1	TRBJ1-4	TGCGCCAGCAGCTTGCAGGGGGCTGGTGAAAAACTGTTTTTT	CASSLQGAGEKLFF